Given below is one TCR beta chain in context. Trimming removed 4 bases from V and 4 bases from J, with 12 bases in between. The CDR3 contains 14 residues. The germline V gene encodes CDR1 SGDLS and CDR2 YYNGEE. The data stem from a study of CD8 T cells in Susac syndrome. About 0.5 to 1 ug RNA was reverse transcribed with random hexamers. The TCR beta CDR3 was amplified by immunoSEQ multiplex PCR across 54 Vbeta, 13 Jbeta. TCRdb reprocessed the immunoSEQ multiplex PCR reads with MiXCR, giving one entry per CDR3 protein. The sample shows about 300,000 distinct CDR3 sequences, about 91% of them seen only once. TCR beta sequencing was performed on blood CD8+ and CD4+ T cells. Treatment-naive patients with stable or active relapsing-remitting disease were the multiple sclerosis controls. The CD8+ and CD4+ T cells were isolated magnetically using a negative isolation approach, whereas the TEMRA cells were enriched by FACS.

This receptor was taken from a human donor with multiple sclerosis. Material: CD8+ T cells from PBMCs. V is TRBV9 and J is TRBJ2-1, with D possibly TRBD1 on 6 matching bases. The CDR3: CASSHQQGYNEQFF. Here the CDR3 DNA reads TGTGCCAGCAGCCATCAACAGGGATACAATGAGCAGTTCTTC.